This is a list of T cell receptor beta chains from one sample in a study of blood T cell repertoires in COVID-19. Data came from immunoSEQ multiplex PCR; TCRdb stores just in-frame clones and leaves some out. The sample has roughly 180,000 clones; roughly 84% are singletons. The sample was PBMCs or T cells enriched from blood (not recorded which). Source of these receptors: a man in his fifties or sixties who had recovered from COVID-19. CDR3s include the opening cysteine and the closing phenylalanine or tryptophan. D genes are given only for firm matches. A clone size is listed for some rows: how often the clone was seen (once, few, many), or a class if it is expanded.

abundance,d_gene,j_gene,v_gene,CDR3aa,CDR3nt
-,TRBD1,TRBJ2-6,TRBV7-9,CASSTPGTVNVLTF,TGTGCCAGCAGCACACCCGGGACAGTCAACGTCCTGACTTTC
-,-,TRBJ1-1,TRBV3-1/TRBV3-2,CASSQVKNTEAFF,TGTGCCAGCAGCCAAGTTAAGAACACTGAAGCTTTCTTT
-,-,TRBJ2-2,TRBV6-5,CATQGTWNTGELFF,TGTGCCACACAAGGGACATGGAACACCGGGGAGCTGTTTTTT
-,TRBD1,TRBJ1-1,TRBV19,CASSTWTGGETEAFF,TGTGCCAGTAGTACCTGGACAGGGGGCGAGACAGAAGCTTTCTTT
-,-,TRBJ1-2,TRBV6-6,CASRSQLGGYGYTF,TGTGCCAGCAGATCTCAGCTTGGCGGGTATGGCTACACCTTC
-,TRBD1,TRBJ1-1,TRBV6-2/TRBV6-3,CASSSDRGYTEAFF,TGTGCCAGCAGTTCAGACAGGGGGTACACTGAAGCTTTCTTT
-,TRBD1,TRBJ2-2,TRBV24-1,CATSDAGQGTGELFF,TGTGCCACCAGTGATGCGGGACAGGGGACCGGGGAGCTGTTTTTT
once,TRBD1,TRBJ1-1,TRBV28,CASLKGGRPNTEAFF,TGTGCCAGCCTGAAAGGGGGCAGGCCGAACACTGAAGCTTTCTTT
few,TRBD2,TRBJ2-7,TRBV3-1/TRBV3-2,CASSQGGGAREQYF,TGTGCCAGCAGCCAAGGCGGGGGGGCTCGTGAGCAGTACTTC
-,TRBD2,TRBJ2-3,TRBV7-9,CASSPTSGGDTQYF,TGTGCCAGCAGCCCGACTAGCGGTGGTGATACGCAGTATTTT
-,TRBD2,TRBJ2-1,TRBV19,CASSTTSGGYNEQFF,TGTGCCAGTAGCACGACTAGCGGGGGTTACAATGAGCAGTTCTTC
many,TRBD1,TRBJ1-2,TRBV11-2,CASSADRPGYGYTF,TGTGCCAGCAGCGCGGACAGGCCCGGCTATGGCTACACCTTC
-,TRBD1,TRBJ2-2,TRBV5-1,CASSPDRGHGELFF,TGCGCCAGCAGCCCGGACAGGGGGCACGGGGAGCTGTTTTTT
-,TRBD2,TRBJ2-2,TRBV19,CASRRVAGASNTGELFF,TGTGCCAGTAGGCGAGTAGCGGGGGCATCGAACACCGGGGAGCTGTTTTTT
-,-,TRBJ2-7,TRBV12-5,CASGPPGSYEQYF,TGTGCTAGTGGCCCTCCGGGATCCTACGAGCAGTACTTC
-,-,TRBJ1-5,TRBV10-3,CAISITGNQPQHF,TGTGCCATCAGTATTACAGGGAATCAGCCCCAGCATTTT
-,TRBD1,TRBJ1-1,TRBV28,CASSPNRGLQNTEAFF,TGTGCCAGCAGTCCAAACAGGGGGCTTCAGAACACTGAAGCTTTCTTT
-,-,TRBJ1-5,TRBV6-5,CASRPTWGPNQPQHF,TGTGCCAGCAGGCCGACATGGGGGCCCAATCAGCCCCAGCATTTT
-,TRBD1,TRBJ1-6,TRBV30,CAWSSDRGSLGSSPLHF,TGTGCCTGGAGTTCGGACAGGGGATCACTCGGAAGCTCACCCCTCCACTTT
-,TRBD1,TRBJ1-2,TRBV24-1,CATSNRGHGYTF,TGTGCCACCAGTAACAGGGGTCATGGCTACACCTTC
-,-,TRBJ2-3,TRBV5-1,CASSGTSPGADTQYF,TGCGCCAGCAGCGGAACTAGCCCAGGCGCAGATACGCAGTATTTT
-,-,TRBJ1-6,TRBV6-5,CASSNRKGNSPLHF,TGTGCCAGCAGCAACAGGAAGGGTAATTCACCCCTCCACTTT
-,TRBD2,TRBJ2-7,TRBV5-5,CASSLELADYEQYF,TGTGCCAGCAGCTTGGAGCTAGCGGATTACGAGCAGTACTTC